Below are 23 T cell receptor beta chains sequenced from a single sample in a study of blood T cell repertoires in COVID-19. Assay used: immunoSEQ multiplex PCR; TCRdb lists only in-frame clones, some missing. Among around 190,000 clones listed, about 81% were seen once. Specimen: peripheral blood. The receptors derive from a woman aged 55-75 years with COVID-19, enrolled during active disease.

This sequence joins TRBV2 and TRBJ2-3, with 8 positions matching TRBD2. The CDR3 loop spans 15 amino acids. Trimming at V came to 6 bases and at J to 2 bases, leaving 7 bases not matched to a gene. Germline V lookup: CDR1 SNHLY, CDR2 FYNNEI. CDR3 amino acids: CASRASGRSTDTQYF. DNA for the CDR3: TGTGCCAGCAGGGCTAGCGGGCGTTCCACAGATACGCAGTATTTT.

The genes are TRBV2 and TRBJ1-3; TRBD1 might be the D (5 bases). CDR1 and CDR2 from the germline V gene are SNHLY and FYNNEI. V gave up 5 bases and J gave up 2 bases, with 10 bases separating them. The CDR3 extends over 14 amino acids. DNA for the CDR3: TGTGCCAGCAGTCAACAGGTTGCTGGAAACACCATATATTTT. Protein product: CASSQQVAGNTIYF.

Only one count was recorded for this clone. One end of the junction varies from germline; a read error may be responsible. This chain links TRBV18 with TRBJ2-7; 7 nucleotides align to TRBD2. Germline assignment: CDR1 KGHSH and CDR2 LQKENI. The CDR3 runs 11 residues. The DNA for the CDR3 is TGTGCCAGCTCACCAGGGGAGGGGCTTAACTTC. Protein sequence: CASSPGEGLNF.

This sequence joins TRBV18 and TRBJ1-1; no clear D gene. The CDR3 length is 12 residues. Per the germline V gene, CDR1 is KGHSH and CDR2 is LQKENI. V lost 6 bases and J 5 bases, leaving 10 bases between the germline ends. CDR3 region: CASSGPGTEAFF. In nucleotides, the CDR3 is TGTGCCAGCTCCGGCCCGGGGACTGAAGCTTTCTTT.

The J gene is TRBJ2-7, the V gene TRBV2; tentative D call: TRBD1 (6 bases). The ends were cut back, 5 bases at V and 0 bases at J, with 8 bases in the middle. Germline V gene data show CDR1 as SNHLY and CDR2 as FYNNEI. There are 13 residues in the CDR3. Here the CDR3 DNA reads TGTGCCAGCAGTCAGGACAGCTCCTACGAGCAGTACGTC. Translated: CASSQDSSYEQYV.

The chain couples TRBV5-4 to TRBJ1-6; 9 nucleotides align to TRBD1. The trim removed 4 bases at V and 13 bases at J, leaving 12 bases unmatched. The CDR3 is 15 residues long. CDR1 SGHNT and CDR2 YYREEE come from the germline V gene (reference sequence). The CDR3 protein is CASSPGGTGLGPLHF. DNA for the CDR3: TGTGCCAGCAGCCCAGGGGGGACAGGGCTGGGGCCCCTCCACTTT.

This clone showed up just once. The chain links TRBV10-3 to TRBJ2-3, with D perhaps matching TRBD1 (5 bases). The length of the CDR3 is 16 residues. Trimming removed 0 bases from V and 4 bases from J, with 14 bases in between. Germline V gene data show CDR1 as ENHRY and CDR2 as SYGVKD. The CDR3 DNA reads as TGTGCCATCAGTGAGTCGAACGCAGGGCGCGCAGATACGCAGTATTTT. This codes for CAISESNAGRADTQYF.

The CDR3: CSASNNINTGELFF. CDR3 coding DNA: TGCAGTGCTAGTAATAACATAAACACCGGGGAGCTGTTTTTT. The rearrangement joins TRBV20-1 to TRBJ2-2; no clear D. Germline V gives CDR1 DFQATT, CDR2 SNEGSKA (reference sequence). CDR3 length: 14 residues. Deletions cut 3 bases from V and 2 bases from J, with 10 bases between.

The chain employs TRBV19 and TRBJ1-5; D is unresolved. Per germline, CDR1 LNHDA and CDR2 SQIVND (reference sequence). V lost 8 bases and J lost 7, with 15 bases in between. The CDR3 covers 13 residues. CDR3 region: CASGRALEQPQHF. For the CDR3, the DNA is TGTGCCAGTGGGAGGGCTCTTGAACAGCCCCAGCATTTT.

This clone was found a few times. CDR3 in amino acids: CASSLGLAGRSSYEQYF. Here the CDR3 DNA reads TGTGCCAGCAGCTTAGGACTAGCGGGCCGCAGCTCCTACGAGCAGTACTTC. The gene calls are TRBV7-2 and TRBJ2-7; the match to TRBD2 covers 10 bases. J was trimmed by 0 bases and V by 1 base; bases with no gene match: 6. The CDR3 is made up of 17 amino acids. Per the germline V gene, CDR1 is SGHTA and CDR2 is FQGNSA.

J is TRBJ2-1 and V is TRBV24-1, with 12 bases that match TRBD1. The CDR3 covers 17 residues. CDR1 and CDR2 from the germline V gene are KGHDR and SFDVKD. J gave up 6 bases and V 8 bases, and 13 bases lay outside the gene matches. This CDR3 is CATMGEGGQGAPNEQFF. The CDR3 bases are TGTGCCACCATGGGTGAAGGGGGACAGGGGGCACCCAATGAGCAGTTCTTC.

The chain recombines TRBV28 with TRBJ2-1, with TRBD2 identical over 8 bases. Germline CDR1 MDHEN, CDR2 SYDVKM. V was pared by 5 bases and J by 7 bases, with 13 bases of the junction left unmatched. The CDR3 runs 16 residues. CDR3 region: CASSPPGREGMNEQFF. CDR3 bases: TGTGCCAGCAGTCCCCCTGGCCGGGAGGGGATGAATGAGCAGTTCTTC.

This rearrangement joins TRBV19 to TRBJ2-1; D ambiguous. The CDR3 is 17 amino acids. Per germline, CDR1 LNHDA and CDR2 SQIVND (reference sequence). V lost 3 bases and J 7 bases, leaving 22 bases between the germline ends. CDR3 DNA sequence: TGTGCCAGTAGTATCCGGCGGCGGAACAAAAACGTTAATGAGCAGTTCTTC. Protein product: CASSIRRRNKNVNEQFF.

This clone was observed a few times. The rearrangement links TRBV27 to TRBJ2-7; no definite D call. The CDR3 spans 13 residues. Germline loops: CDR1 MNHEY, CDR2 SMNVEV (reference sequence). Trimming left V 0 bases short and J 6 bases short, with 9 bases between. For the CDR3, the DNA is TGTGCCAGCAGTTTATCCCCCAACTTCGAGCAGTACTTC. Translated: CASSLSPNFEQYF.

This clone was seen once. The chain recombines TRBV7-9 with TRBJ1-4; D possibly corresponds to TRBD1 (6 bases). The V gene's germline CDR1 is SEHNR and CDR2 FQNEAQ (reference sequence). Between the trimmed V and J ends, which lost 5 bases and 2 bases, there was a span of 12 bases. The CDR3 is 15 amino acids. CDR3 coding DNA: TGTGCCAGCAGCATACGACAGGTTACTAATGAAAAACTGTTTTTT. Encoded protein: CASSIRQVTNEKLFF.

The chain joins TRBV27 to TRBJ1-2; 11 bases are shared with TRBD1. This CDR3 has 14 amino acids. Germline V lookup: CDR1 MNHEY, CDR2 SMNVEV (reference sequence). V gave up 3 bases and J gave up 5 bases; unmatched junction bases: 2. Written as DNA, the CDR3 is TGTGCCAGCAGTTTTCGGGACAGGGGGTATGGCTACACCTTC. This sequence encodes CASSFRDRGYGYTF.

The chain carries TRBV7-6 and TRBJ2-1; 10 nucleotides agree with TRBD2. V gave up 1 base and J gave up 0 bases; unmatched junction bases: 6. Germline-derived CDR1 and CDR2 are SGHVS and FNYEAQ. This CDR3 is built from 18 residues. The CDR3 here is CASSLDRVAGGSYNEQFF. CDR3 nucleotide sequence: TGTGCCAGCAGCTTAGATCGGGTAGCGGGGGGCTCCTACAATGAGCAGTTCTTC.

CDR3 bases: TGTGCCAGCAGCTTTCGTGAGGTAACCTACGAGCAGTACTTC. It codes for CASSFREVTYEQYF. This chain connects TRBV7-2 to TRBJ2-7; D is ambiguous. The CDR3 spans 14 residues. Germline CDR1 and CDR2: SGHTA and FQGNSA. V was clipped by 3 bases and J by 2 bases, with 11 bases between them. Full variable domain (outside the CDR3, taken from reference TRBV7-2 and TRBJ2-7): GAGVSQSPSNKVTEKGKDVELRCDPISGHTALYWYRQSLGQGLEFLIYFQGNSAPDKSGLPSDRFSAERTGGSVSTLTIQRTQQEDSAVYLCASSFREVTYEQYFGPGTRLTVT.

The chain links TRBV7-9 to TRBJ2-7, with 8 bases that match TRBD2. This CDR3 spans 14 amino acids. Germline CDR1 SEHNR, CDR2 FQNEAQ (reference sequence). J lost 5 bases, V lost 5 bases, and 8 bases had no gene match. CDR3 bases: TGTGCCAGCAGCCCGGGGGCTAGCGGGCACGAGCAGTACTTC. Protein product: CASSPGASGHEQYF.

The chain is built from TRBV9 and TRBJ2-3, with 9 bases fitting TRBD1. V gave up 0 bases and J gave up 3 bases; unmatched junction bases: 2. Germline V CDR1 and CDR2: SGDLS, YYNGEE. CDR3 length equals 15 residues. In DNA form, the CDR3 reads TGTGCCAGCAGCGTAGAGGGACAGGGTACAGATACGCAGTATTTT. It translates to CASSVEGQGTDTQYF.

In this sample, this clone turned up a few times. The genes are TRBV7-8 and TRBJ2-1; 12 bases match TRBD2. The junction had 4 bases not matched to a gene; V was cut back by 1 base and J by 6 bases. Germline CDR1 and CDR2: SGHVS and FQNEAQ. The CDR3 covers 16 residues. The CDR3 DNA is TGTGCCAGCAGCTTAGGACTAGCGGGAGTCTCCAATGAGCAGTTCTTC. Protein: CASSLGLAGVSNEQFF.

The chain joins TRBV5-5 to TRBJ1-2; 7 bases are shared with TRBD1. V shed 0 bases and J 0 bases; nucleotides not matched to a gene: 8. CDR3 length equals 17 residues. In germline, CDR1 is SGHKS, CDR2 YYEKEE (reference sequence). This CDR3 reads CASSLELQGPANYGYTF. CDR3 coding DNA: TGTGCCAGCAGCTTGGAGTTACAGGGGCCAGCTAACTATGGCTACACCTTC.

This clone showed up just a few times. The rearrangement links TRBV3-1 (or the pseudogene TRBV3-2) to TRBJ2-7; D not resolved. CDR1 and CDR2 from the germline V gene are LGHDT and YNNKEL (reference sequence). The CDR3 loop spans 14 amino acids. Trimming pared 0 bases from V and 6 bases from J, leaving 12 bases between. CDR3 nucleotide sequence: TGTGCCAGCAGCCAAGAACCAGGTTTTAGCGAGCAGTACGTC. It yields the protein CASSQEPGFSEQYV.